This T cell receptor (beta chain) was retrieved from a study of Tregs in tolerant kidney transplant recipients. Findings of the study overall: Findings come from small patient numbers and require larger validation. The most relevant donor-specific Treg TCRbeta repertoire apparently came from expansion with activated donor B cells. No direct test of biological reproducibility was done here.

Profiling relied on immunoSEQ multiplex PCR, and the TCRdb table lists in-frame clones only, not all of them. This sample has about 240,000 clones, with about 80% found just once. The table lists this clone with a few counts. What it binds is unknown. This CDR3 is 15 amino acids long. Germline CDR1 is SGHNT and CDR2 is YYREEE (reference sequence). V lost 4 bases, J lost 2 bases, and 5 bases stayed unmatched. CD4+CD25+CD127- Tregs, CD4+CD25- non-Tregs, CD4 and CD8 cells were sorted. This clonotype originated in a human donor in good health. The J gene is TRBJ2-3, the V gene TRBV5-4, with TRBD2 identical over 9 bases. Sequencing was carried out using CD4+ T cells from blood. The CDR3 nucleotides are TGTGCCAGCAGCACGCGACTAGCGGCCACAGATACGCAGTATTTT. This gives the protein CASSTRLAATDTQYF.